The rows below give T cell receptor beta chains drawn from one sample of a study of monozygotic twins with inflammatory bowel disease. TCRdb reprocessed the 5' RACE reads; each CDR3 protein has one entry and no DNA is given. The table for this sample gives more than 350,000 distinct CDR3 sequences. Material for sequencing was blood. Receptor source: a human donor with ulcerative colitis or Crohn's disease, or a healthy co-twin of an affected twin (not recorded which). Each CDR3 is given with its conserved first and last residue.

v_gene,j_gene,CDR3aa
TRBV4-1,TRBJ1-3,CASSPPTGGARGNTIYF
TRBV7-8,TRBJ2-7,CASSRGLAGSSSYEQYF
TRBV18,TRBJ2-1,CASSLDSRSYNEQFF
TRBV29-1,TRBJ2-5,CSVEKIGRAVETQYF
TRBV24-1,TRBJ2-1,CATSDSRRTNEQFF
TRBV20-1,TRBJ1-2,CSARRGYGYTF
TRBV7-6,TRBJ1-1,CASSRTDRQGTEAFF
TRBV12-3/TRBV12-4,TRBJ2-5,CANLIFGRGTSGGRETQYF
TRBV25-1,TRBJ1-2,CASSELTGGDYGYTF
TRBV5-1,TRBJ2-7,CASSLVEGYEQYF
TRBV7-3,TRBJ2-7,CASSLMTSGGAASARTTYEQYF
TRBV4-2,TRBJ1-1,CASSRPDREIVEAFF
TRBV6-2/TRBV6-3,TRBJ2-7,CASSYSWTYRELAGTEQYF
TRBV20-1,TRBJ2-7,CSIRRGGYEQYF
TRBV5-5,TRBJ1-5,CASSLLPNQPQHF
TRBV7-3,TRBJ2-7,CASSPRQGDEQYF
TRBV18,TRBJ2-5,CASSPGSGAAQETQYF
TRBV3-1,TRBJ2-1,CASRGLRSNEQFF
TRBV6-1,TRBJ1-6,CASLGGISKNSPLHF
TRBV5-4,TRBJ1-5,CASSPGGGGNQPQHF
TRBV24-1,TRBJ2-1,CATSDTSGSYNEQFF
TRBV10-3,TRBJ2-2,CAIRVSGSWTGELFF
TRBV7-2,TRBJ1-2,CASSAGQRVYGYTF
TRBV30,TRBJ1-6,CAWSSGQGNSPLHF
TRBV6-5,TRBJ2-3,CASSYSESASGGRDTQYF
TRBV15,TRBJ2-1,CATSRGRDWPYNEQFF
TRBV6-1,TRBJ1-1,CASIWGAGDTEAFF
TRBV6-1,TRBJ1-1,CASRHSTGEVTEAFF
TRBV5-1,TRBJ2-5,CASSSGTSGQETQYF
TRBV7-2,TRBJ2-7,CASSLAIGQLSYEQYF
TRBV6-5,TRBJ2-3,CASSSVLEGRDTQYF
TRBV11-3,TRBJ2-1,CASSSGLAGGYNEQFF
TRBV29-1,TRBJ1-1,CSVEGGYNTEAFF
TRBV7-2,TRBJ1-5,CASSSGQGNQPQHF
TRBV5-1,TRBJ2-5,CASSKGLRETQYF
TRBV10-3,TRBJ1-3,CATRASTGGGNTIYF
TRBV28,TRBJ2-5,CASSLSRAQETQYF
TRBV24-1,TRBJ2-1,CGTSDISGSYNEQFF
TRBV11-2,TRBJ2-1,CASSPQREGSYNEQFF
TRBV30,TRBJ1-5,CAWSVKGNQPQHF
TRBV5-6,TRBJ1-5,CASSTGPSNQPQHF
TRBV5-1,TRBJ2-1,CASSSGQQGAFNEQFF
TRBV21-1,TRBJ2-2,CASSQSGCGRDDGELFF
TRBV7-8,TRBJ1-2,CASSLLAGNYGYTF
TRBV11-2,TRBJ2-7,CASSPQGDEQYF
TRBV7-8,TRBJ2-2,CASSVVGVGNTGELFF
TRBV10-3,TRBJ2-3,CAISESISNPQYF
TRBV20-1,TRBJ2-7,CSAASTLSEQYF
TRBV2,TRBJ1-2,CASNGLTAFYGYTF
TRBV6-5,TRBJ2-1,CASIRGIGGNEQFF
TRBV7-2,TRBJ2-7,CASSSGQGSSYEQYF
TRBV7-2,TRBJ2-5,CASSLLLAGWETQYF